Listed below are T cell receptor beta chains from one sample, sequenced in a study of cytomegalovirus exposure and HLA in healthy donors. Clones were read by immunoSEQ multiplex PCR, and TCRdb kept only the in-frame ones, dropping some. The repertoire has around 190,000 clones, around 80% of them found once; the top ten carry about 1.3%. Material: PBMCs. The receptor source for this set is a girl aged 2-10 years in good health and CMV-seropositive. CDR3s include the opening cysteine and the closing phenylalanine or tryptophan. Each record gives: D gene, clone size, V gene, J gene, CDR3 protein, CDR3 DNA. The D gene is left open where the match is weak. Size is omitted from some rows. Given values are once, few, many or a class for expanded clones.

d_gene: TRBD1; abundance: .; v_gene: TRBV4-1; j_gene: TRBJ1-3; CDR3aa: CASSQGDRGSGNTIYF; CDR3nt: TGCGCCAGCAGCCAAGGAGACAGGGGCTCTGGAAACACCATATATTTT
d_gene: .; abundance: once; v_gene: TRBV6-6; j_gene: TRBJ1-5; CDR3aa: CASSPEGLYQPQHF; CDR3nt: TGTGCCAGCAGTCCTGAGGGTCTCTATCAGCCCCAGCATTTT
d_gene: .; abundance: .; v_gene: TRBV4-1; j_gene: TRBJ2-3; CDR3aa: CASSQVGSPLASTDTQYF; CDR3nt: TGCGCCAGCAGCCAAGTTGGCAGCCCTTTAGCGTCGACAGATACGCAGTATTTT
d_gene: TRBD2; abundance: .; v_gene: TRBV11-3; j_gene: TRBJ2-7; CDR3aa: CASSPSPLLAVLSSYEQYF; CDR3nt: TGTGCCAGCAGCCCCAGCCCACTACTAGCGGTCCTCAGCTCCTACGAGCAGTACTTC
d_gene: TRBD1; abundance: .; v_gene: TRBV19; j_gene: TRBJ1-2; CDR3aa: CASRGQKSTYGYTF; CDR3nt: TGTGCCAGCAGGGGACAGAAGAGCACCTATGGCTACACCTTC
d_gene: TRBD1; abundance: .; v_gene: TRBV30; j_gene: TRBJ1-5; CDR3aa: CAWSTGQQLNQPQHF; CDR3nt: TGTGCCTGGAGTACGGGACAGCAACTTAATCAGCCCCAGCATTTT
d_gene: .; abundance: .; v_gene: TRBV7-9; j_gene: TRBJ1-2; CDR3aa: CASSLDWGVNYGYTF; CDR3nt: TGTGCCAGCAGCTTAGACTGGGGAGTCAACTATGGCTACACCTTC
d_gene: TRBD1; abundance: .; v_gene: TRBV4-1; j_gene: TRBJ1-2; CDR3aa: CASSPRTGNYGYTF; CDR3nt: TGCGCCAGCAGCCCCCGGACAGGGAACTATGGCTACACCTTC
d_gene: .; abundance: .; v_gene: TRBV6-1; j_gene: TRBJ1-5; CDR3aa: CASGWVGQTNQPQHF; CDR3nt: TGTGCCAGCGGGTGGGTCGGACAGACGAATCAGCCCCAGCATTTT
d_gene: TRBD1; abundance: .; v_gene: TRBV7-2; j_gene: TRBJ1-2; CDR3aa: CASSAGTGYGYTF; CDR3nt: TGTGCCAGCAGCGCCGGGACAGGCTATGGCTACACCTTC
d_gene: .; abundance: .; v_gene: TRBV6-1; j_gene: TRBJ2-7; CDR3aa: CASRETGPYEQYF; CDR3nt: TGTGCCAGCAGAGAGACAGGCCCCTACGAGCAGTACTTC
d_gene: .; abundance: once; v_gene: TRBV10-3; j_gene: TRBJ1-6; CDR3aa: CAITPSVNSPLHF; CDR3nt: TGTGCCATCACCCCCTCGGTGAATTCACCCCTCCACTTT
d_gene: .; abundance: .; v_gene: TRBV7-8; j_gene: TRBJ2-1; CDR3aa: CASSSVGRREQFF; CDR3nt: TGTGCCAGCAGCTCCGTGGGGCGCAGGGAGCAGTTCTTC
d_gene: TRBD1; abundance: .; v_gene: TRBV19; j_gene: TRBJ1-2; CDR3aa: CASSATGLHGYTF; CDR3nt: TGTGCCAGTAGTGCGACAGGGCTCCACGGCTACACCTTC
d_gene: TRBD1; abundance: .; v_gene: TRBV30; j_gene: TRBJ1-2; CDR3aa: CAWRRTGAEPGGYTF; CDR3nt: TGTGCCTGGAGAAGGACAGGGGCTGAACCGGGTGGCTACACCTTC
d_gene: .; abundance: .; v_gene: TRBV21-1; j_gene: TRBJ2-2; CDR3aa: CASSKVPAGGLNTGELFF; CDR3nt: TGTGCCAGCAGCAAAGTTCCAGCGGGGGGACTAAACACCGGGGAGCTGTTTTTT
d_gene: TRBD2; abundance: .; v_gene: TRBV30; j_gene: TRBJ2-7; CDR3aa: CAWSVWLAGASYEQYF; CDR3nt: TGTGCCTGGAGTGTGTGGCTAGCGGGGGCTTCCTACGAGCAGTACTTC
d_gene: .; abundance: once; v_gene: TRBV7-9; j_gene: TRBJ1-5; CDR3aa: CASSLGQGDQPQHF; CDR3nt: TGTGCCAGCAGCTTAGGCCAGGGCGATCAGCCCCAGCATTTT
d_gene: TRBD1; abundance: .; v_gene: TRBV7-9; j_gene: TRBJ1-5; CDR3aa: CASSSTGSAQPQHF; CDR3nt: TGTGCCAGCAGCTCGACAGGGAGCGCTCAGCCCCAGCATTTT
d_gene: TRBD1; abundance: .; v_gene: TRBV9; j_gene: TRBJ2-7; CDR3aa: CASSASDRSRQYF; CDR3nt: TGTGCCAGCAGCGCTTCGGACAGGAGTCGGCAGTACTTC
d_gene: .; abundance: .; v_gene: TRBV29-1; j_gene: TRBJ2-2; CDR3aa: CSVEGTTAGELFF; CDR3nt: TGCAGCGTTGAAGGGACTACTGCGGGGGAGCTGTTTTTT
d_gene: .; abundance: .; v_gene: TRBV28; j_gene: TRBJ2-1; CDR3aa: CASSLTLGARSSNEQFF; CDR3nt: TGTGCCAGCAGTTTAACCCTGGGGGCTAGGTCTAGTAATGAGCAGTTCTTC
d_gene: .; abundance: once; v_gene: TRBV6-5; j_gene: TRBJ2-7; CDR3aa: CASTPLRGAGYEQYF; CDR3nt: TGTGCCAGCACACCTTTACGGGGGGCCGGCTACGAGCAGTACTTC
d_gene: .; abundance: few; v_gene: TRBV5-1; j_gene: TRBJ1-5; CDR3aa: CATSSRHF; CDR3nt: TGCGCCACCTCGTCCCGGCATTTT
d_gene: TRBD1; abundance: .; v_gene: TRBV5-1; j_gene: TRBJ1-4; CDR3aa: CASSFGQGREKLFF; CDR3nt: TGCGCCAGCAGCTTTGGACAGGGACGTGAAAAACTGTTTTTT
d_gene: .; abundance: .; v_gene: TRBV5-1; j_gene: TRBJ2-1; CDR3aa: CASGGGSTYNEQFF; CDR3nt: TGCGCCAGCGGGGGCGGGTCGACATACAATGAGCAGTTCTTC
d_gene: .; abundance: .; v_gene: TRBV19; j_gene: TRBJ1-5; CDR3aa: CASRQHRNQPQHF; CDR3nt: TGTGCCAGTAGGCAACACCGCAATCAGCCCCAGCATTTT
d_gene: .; abundance: .; v_gene: TRBV4-1; j_gene: TRBJ1-5; CDR3aa: CASSQDNYQPQHF; CDR3nt: TGCGCCAGCAGCCAAGATAATTATCAGCCCCAGCATTTT
d_gene: .; abundance: .; v_gene: TRBV18; j_gene: TRBJ1-1; CDR3aa: CASSPGGLTEAFF; CDR3nt: TGTGCCAGCTCACCAGGTGGACTAACTGAAGCTTTCTTT
d_gene: .; abundance: .; v_gene: TRBV14; j_gene: TRBJ1-1; CDR3aa: CASSQESRGSTEAFF; CDR3nt: TGTGCCAGCAGCCAAGAGTCCAGGGGCTCCACTGAAGCTTTCTTT
d_gene: TRBD1; abundance: .; v_gene: TRBV15; j_gene: TRBJ1-2; CDR3aa: CATSPQPGTGYSIRGGYTF; CDR3nt: TGTGCCACCAGCCCACAACCCGGGACAGGCTACAGTATTAGGGGCGGCTACACCTTC
d_gene: .; abundance: .; v_gene: TRBV5-4; j_gene: TRBJ1-3; CDR3aa: CASSLTTHSGNTIYF; CDR3nt: TGTGCCAGCAGCTTAACGACACACTCTGGAAACACCATATATTTT
d_gene: .; abundance: .; v_gene: TRBV7-9; j_gene: TRBJ2-7; CDR3aa: CASSQTLLQTGKSTYEQYF; CDR3nt: TGTGCCAGCAGCCAAACCCTTCTGCAAACAGGGAAAAGTACCTACGAGCAGTACTTC
d_gene: .; abundance: .; v_gene: TRBV6-1; j_gene: TRBJ2-5; CDR3aa: CASSEGLLVSETQYF; CDR3nt: TGTGCCAGCAGTGAAGGCCTACTAGTTTCAGAGACCCAGTACTTC
d_gene: TRBD1; abundance: few; v_gene: TRBV5-6; j_gene: TRBJ1-2; CDR3aa: CASSSPDRGPYGYTF; CDR3nt: TGTGCCAGCAGCTCTCCCGACAGGGGGCCCTATGGCTACACCTTC
d_gene: TRBD1; abundance: .; v_gene: TRBV5-1; j_gene: TRBJ1-2; CDR3aa: CASRWDRGPYGYTF; CDR3nt: TGCGCCAGCAGATGGGACAGGGGGCCCTATGGCTACACCTTC
d_gene: .; abundance: .; v_gene: TRBV5-1; j_gene: TRBJ1-5; CDR3aa: CASSPNGHRELYQPQHF; CDR3nt: TGCGCCAGCAGCCCAAATGGGCACAGGGAGTTGTATCAGCCCCAGCATTTT
d_gene: .; abundance: .; v_gene: TRBV19; j_gene: TRBJ2-2; CDR3aa: CASSPSDRNTGELFF; CDR3nt: TGTGCCAGTAGTCCGTCAGACAGGAACACCGGGGAGCTGTTTTTT
d_gene: TRBD1; abundance: .; v_gene: TRBV11-3; j_gene: TRBJ1-1; CDR3aa: CASSSLTGLGTEAFF; CDR3nt: TGTGCCAGCAGCTCCCTGACAGGGTTGGGCACTGAAGCTTTCTTT
d_gene: .; abundance: .; v_gene: TRBV15; j_gene: TRBJ2-7; CDR3aa: CATSAGVRPYEQYF; CDR3nt: TGTGCCACCAGCGCCGGGGTTAGGCCCTACGAGCAGTACTTC